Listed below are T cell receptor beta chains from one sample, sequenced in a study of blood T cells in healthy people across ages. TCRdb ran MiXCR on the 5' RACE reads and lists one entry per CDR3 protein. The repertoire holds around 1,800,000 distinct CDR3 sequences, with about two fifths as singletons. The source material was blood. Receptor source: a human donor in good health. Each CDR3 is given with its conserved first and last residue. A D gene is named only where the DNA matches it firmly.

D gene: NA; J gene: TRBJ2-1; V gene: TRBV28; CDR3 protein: CATSPRGSNEQFF
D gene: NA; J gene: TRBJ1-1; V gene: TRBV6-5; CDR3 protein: CASIPGGGITEAFF
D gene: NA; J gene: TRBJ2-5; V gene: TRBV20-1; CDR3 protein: CSARPTGRERETQYF
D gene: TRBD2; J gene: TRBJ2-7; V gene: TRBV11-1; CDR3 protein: CASSLTGTSGLYEQYF
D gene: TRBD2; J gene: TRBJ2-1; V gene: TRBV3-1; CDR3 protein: CASRTSGVYNEQFF
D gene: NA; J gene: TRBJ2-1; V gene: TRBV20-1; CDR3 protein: CTSSPAGSYNEQFF
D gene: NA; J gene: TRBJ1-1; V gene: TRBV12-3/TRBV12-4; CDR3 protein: CASSFCLNTEAFF
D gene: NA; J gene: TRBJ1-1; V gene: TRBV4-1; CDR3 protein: CASSQDGQVNTEAFF
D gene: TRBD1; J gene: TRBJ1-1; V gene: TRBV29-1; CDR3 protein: CSVSQGAGEAFF
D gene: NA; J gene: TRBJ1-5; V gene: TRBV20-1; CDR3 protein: CSARVTSNQPRHF
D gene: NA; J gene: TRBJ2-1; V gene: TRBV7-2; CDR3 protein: CASSTISRGPYNEQFF
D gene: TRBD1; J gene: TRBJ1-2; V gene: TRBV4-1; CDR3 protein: CASSGGVYGYTF
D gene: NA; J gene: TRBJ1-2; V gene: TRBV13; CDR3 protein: CASSSDLDFYHGYTF
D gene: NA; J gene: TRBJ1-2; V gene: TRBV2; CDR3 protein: CASLPSSGIGYGYTF
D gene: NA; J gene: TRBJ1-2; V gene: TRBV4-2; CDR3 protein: CASSQDTLGYTF
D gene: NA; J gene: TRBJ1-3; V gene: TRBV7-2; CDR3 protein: CASSLIQSGNTIYF
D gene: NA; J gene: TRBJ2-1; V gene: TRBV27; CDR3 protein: CASSILAYNEQFF
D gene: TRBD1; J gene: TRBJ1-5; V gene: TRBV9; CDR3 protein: CARHRGEISRGDRVRNQPQHF
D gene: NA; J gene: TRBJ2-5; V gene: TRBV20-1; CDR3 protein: CSAPPGPPSETQYF
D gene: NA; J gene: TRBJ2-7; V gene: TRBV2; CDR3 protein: CAVTTKGSYEQYF
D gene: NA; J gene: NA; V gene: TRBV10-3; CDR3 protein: CAISEGRSYEQYF
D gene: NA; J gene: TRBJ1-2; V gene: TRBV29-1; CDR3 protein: CSFGTATYGYTF
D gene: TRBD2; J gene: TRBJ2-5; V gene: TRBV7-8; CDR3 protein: CASRPGLAFGETQYF
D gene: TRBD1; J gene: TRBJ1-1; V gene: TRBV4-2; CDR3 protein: CASSLRTGTGVSAFF
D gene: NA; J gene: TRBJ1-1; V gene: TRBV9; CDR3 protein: CASSTHGQENTEAFF
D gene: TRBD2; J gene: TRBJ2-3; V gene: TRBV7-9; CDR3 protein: CASSPSGTRAYTDTQYF
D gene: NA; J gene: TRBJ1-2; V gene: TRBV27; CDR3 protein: CATEGGDGYTF